The present entry profiles one TCR beta chain with its context. CDR3 length equals 11 residues. CDR1 and CDR2 (germline): SEHNR, FQNEAQ (reference sequence). The germline V and J ends were trimmed by 5 bases and 3 bases, with 5 bases remaining between them. The data are from a study of blood T cell repertoires in COVID-19. Overall study: Collection of acute and convalescent COVID-19 samples took place in the United States, Italy and Spain. PBMCs, B-cell-depleted T cells, or T cells provided the cDNA or gDNA that made up the material.

In the source study's methods: Amplification of reference gene primers was used by the study to estimate nucleated cell counts. Libraries were prepared by immunoSEQ multiplex PCR; TCRdb keeps only in-frame clonotypes and omits some of them. That table furnishes V, J and clone size, whereas the DNA furnished D and trimming. The top ten hold around 1.1% of the sample, which has around 99,000 clones, approximately 90% seen once. The sequencing sample was made of peripheral blood. This rearrangement joins TRBV7-9 to TRBJ2-7; the D is unclear. The TCR comes from a human donor in a cohort sampled during active COVID-19. Written as DNA, the CDR3 is TGTGCCAGCAGCAAGCACTACGAGCAGTACTTC. Translated: CASSKHYEQYF.